This T cell receptor beta chain comes out of a study of T cell repertoires in cytomegalovirus infection. Study-level background: Evidence of both CMV infection and a matching HLA type came from public TCR beta signatures. Regarding the study as a whole: Across the ex vivo response, the dominant clonotypes were HLA-C-restricted CMV-specific TCR beta clonotypes.

In germline, CDR1 is SGHTA, CDR2 FQGNSA. V lost 6 bases and J lost 1; bases outside the gene matches: 12. The CDR3 sequence is 17 residues long. One entry per CDR3 protein results from TCRdb running MiXCR on the reads. The sample contains some 220,000 distinct CDR3 sequences, approximately 13% of which appear only once. This clonotype has at least ten counts. The antigen is not known. The V call is TRBV7-2, the J call TRBJ1-5, with 7 bases matching TRBD1. The clonotype comes from a human donor in good health (CMV status not recorded). Some clones in this sample may be carry-over from other donors' samples. Sequencing input: PBMCs. CDR3 sequence reads: CASSTLRQGSSNQPQHF. The CDR3 DNA is TGTGCCAGCAGTACCCTCCGACAGGGTTCCAGCAATCAGCCCCAGCATTTT.